One and the same sample provided the 10 T cell receptor beta chains below, sequenced in a study of CD4+ T cells in melanoma. The repertoire was sequenced with immunoSEQ multiplex PCR; TCRdb's copy has only in-frame clones and lacks some. This sample has about 140,000 clones, with around 90% found just once. These receptors were collected from a human donor with melanoma.

The chain uses TRBV4-1 and TRBJ2-7; 7 bases are a match to TRBD2. This CDR3 has 14 residues. Germline CDR1 is MGHRA and CDR2 is YSYEKL. J lost 3 bases, V lost 1 base, and 3 bases had no gene match. The CDR3 loop reads CASSQATGGYEQYF. DNA for the CDR3: TGCGCCAGCAGCCAAGCAACGGGGGGCTACGAGCAGTACTTC.

The chain links TRBV25-1 to TRBJ1-2; D call uncertain. CDR1 MGHDK and CDR2 SYGVNS come from the germline V gene. Trimming took off 5 bases at V and 0 bases at J, with 7 bases between the two ends. This CDR3 contains 13 residues. The CDR3 spells CASSYTTNYGYTF. The CDR3 nucleotides are TGTGCCAGCAGTTACACAACTAACTATGGCTACACCTTC.

A single count supports this clone. The V and J genes are TRBV7-8 and TRBJ2-7; no definite D call. Trimming stripped 1 base from V and 0 bases from J, with 13 bases between. CDR3 length: 16 residues. In germline, CDR1 is SGHVS, CDR2 FQNEAQ. The CDR3 sequence: CASSLVAAESSYEQYF. The DNA for the CDR3 is TGTGCCAGCAGCTTAGTGGCAGCCGAATCCTCCTACGAGCAGTACTTC.

The rearrangement links TRBV18 to TRBJ1-1; possibly TRBD1 for D (5 bases). The germline V and J ends were trimmed by 3 bases and 2 bases, with 10 bases remaining between them. Germline CDR1 and CDR2: KGHSH and LQKENI. This CDR3 has 14 residues. CDR3 sequence (DNA): TGTGCCAGCTCACCGGGGGAAGGAAACACTGAAGCTTTCTTT. Residues: CASSPGEGNTEAFF.

In DNA form, the CDR3 reads TGTGCCAGCAGGGAGGGATTCGCAGATACGCAGTATTTT. It codes for CASREGFADTQYF. The chain links TRBV6-5 to TRBJ2-3, with a tentative D call TRBD2 (6 bases). This CDR3 has 13 amino acids. V was clipped by 6 bases and J by 4 bases, with 11 bases between them. Per the germline V gene, CDR1 is MNHEY and CDR2 is SVGAGI.

This chain uses TRBV6-6 with TRBJ2-2, with D tentatively TRBD2 (6 bases). This CDR3 region has 15 residues. Germline-derived CDR1 and CDR2 are MNHNY and SVGAGI (reference sequence). Trimming cost V 8 bases and J 8 bases, with 21 bases left between them. As DNA, the CDR3 is TGTGCCAGCCATCTTGCAGGGAGGCCGTTAGGGGAGCTGTTTTTT. Translating gives CASHLAGRPLGELFF.

CDR3 sequence: CASSRGGDTQYF. The DNA of the CDR3 is TGTGCCAGCAGTCGTGGCGGAGATACGCAGTATTTT. This rearrangement joins TRBV27 to TRBJ2-3; no firm D call. There are 12 residues in the CDR3. Trimming stripped 5 bases from V and 5 bases from J, with 8 bases between. Germline CDR1 and CDR2: MNHEY and SMNVEV (reference sequence).

CDR3 DNA: TGCGCCAGCAGCTTACCAGAAGGTAACAGGGAATGGGGTCAGCCCCAGCATTTT. Translation gives CASSLPEGNREWGQPQHF. The chain recombines TRBV5-1 with TRBJ1-5; a possible D gene is TRBD1 (6 bases). The CDR3 totals 18 residues. V shed 2 bases and J shed 6 bases, with 24 bases lying between them. Germline assignment: CDR1 SGHRS and CDR2 YFSETQ.

This chain joins TRBV2 and TRBJ1-6, with TRBD1 as a possible D gene (5 bases). This CDR3 is built from 17 residues. Per germline, CDR1 SNHLY and CDR2 FYNNEI. V dropped 7 bases and J dropped 2 bases, with 18 bases sitting between them. The CDR3 coding sequence is TGTGCCAGCAACGTAGCCCGGGGGACCCCCTATAATTCACCCCTCCACTTT. This encodes CASNVARGTPYNSPLHF.

The V gene is TRBV19, the J gene TRBJ1-1; no reliable D call. There are 14 residues in the CDR3. Germline CDR1 reads LNHDA; CDR2 reads SQIVND (reference sequence). Trimming pared 3 bases from V and 7 bases from J, leaving 15 bases between. CDR3 nucleotide sequence: TGTGCCAGTAGTATGGCTGTGGGGAGCGGTGAAGCTTTCTTT. It yields the protein CASSMAVGSGEAFF.